Listed below are T cell receptor beta chains from one sample, sequenced in a study of blood T cell repertoires in COVID-19. Here immunoSEQ multiplex PCR was the method, and the copy in TCRdb shows in-frame clones only, minus some. The sample yields approximately 180,000 clones, approximately 81% seen once. Sequencing used peripheral blood. These receptors all stem from a person aged 65 to 79 with COVID-19, enrolled during active disease. Each CDR3 is given with its conserved first and last residue. A D gene is named only where the DNA matches it firmly. The size field is filled for only some rows; it gives once, few, many or a size class.

V gene,J gene,clone size,D gene,CDR3 DNA,CDR3 protein
TRBV19,TRBJ2-5,few,TRBD2,TGTGCCAGTAGTAGCGGGGGAAAGACCCAGTACTTC,CASSSGGKTQYF
TRBV27,TRBJ1-2,.,.,TGTGCCTCCAGGGGACCCCCGGGTGGCTACACCTTC,CASRGPPGGYTF
TRBV25-1,TRBJ2-7,.,.,TGTGCCAGCCTTAGCTACGAGCAGTACTTC,CASLSYEQYF
TRBV7-9,TRBJ2-3,.,TRBD2,TGTGCCAGCAGCCGCGCTCTAGCGGACACAGATACGCAGTATTTT,CASSRALADTDTQYF
TRBV25-1,TRBJ1-1,.,TRBD1,TGTGCCAGCAGTGCGCCACAGGGGGCGGCTGAAGCTTTCTTT,CASSAPQGAAEAFF
TRBV18,TRBJ2-3,.,.,TGTGCCAGCTCACCGGGTCTGGCGGACACAGATACGCAGTATTTT,CASSPGLADTDTQYF
TRBV6-6,TRBJ2-6,.,TRBD1,TGTGCCAGCAGTTATGGGACAGGGGCTGGGGCCAACGTCCTGACTTTC,CASSYGTGAGANVLTF
TRBV6-5,TRBJ1-1,.,TRBD1,TGTGCCAGCTCGCATGGACAGGGCGCTGAAGCTTTCTTT,CASSHGQGAEAFF
TRBV6-6,TRBJ2-3,.,.,TGTGCCAGCAGTTACCCCCCGGCAGGGGCCGCAGATACGCAGTATTTT,CASSYPPAGAADTQYF
TRBV7-8,TRBJ1-2,.,.,TGTGCCAGCAGCTTACGGTCCCCCCTCCACTATGGCTACACCTTC,CASSLRSPLHYGYTF
TRBV6-1,TRBJ1-6,.,.,TGTGCCAGCAGTGAAGGCACAGCCCTCAGGGGATCCCTCCACTTT,CASSEGTALRGSLHF
TRBV28,TRBJ1-2,few,.,TGTGCCAGCAGGGGCCGCAGTCGTGGCTACACCTTC,CASRGRSRGYTF
TRBV5-1,TRBJ1-2,.,.,TGCGCCAGCGCACGCGAGGGGGGACTAAACTATGGCTACACCTTC,CASAREGGLNYGYTF
TRBV10-1,TRBJ2-1,.,TRBD2,TGCGCCAGCGGGGTTTCCCGGGGACTAGCGGGGTATTTCTTC,CASGVSRGLAGYFF
TRBV28,TRBJ2-1,.,TRBD1,TGTGCCAGCAGTTTGGGGGGACAGGGGGCGGATGAGCAGTTCTTC,CASSLGGQGADEQFF
TRBV30,TRBJ1-4,.,.,TGTGCCTGGAGCGCCGGGTTTGGTGAAAAACTGTTTTTT,CAWSAGFGEKLFF
TRBV6-5,TRBJ1-2,.,TRBD1,TGTGCCAGCGTCAGGACAGGGGGCAATGGCTACACCTTC,CASVRTGGNGYTF
TRBV12-3/TRBV12-4,TRBJ1-1,.,.,TGTGCCAGCAGGGCTTCGTCCACTGAAGCTTTCTTT,CASRASSTEAFF
TRBV7-3,TRBJ2-2,.,.,TGTGCCAGCAGCCCAGGGGTTAACGGGGAGCTGTTTTTT,CASSPGVNGELFF
TRBV6-5,TRBJ2-1,.,.,TGTGCCAGCAGGGGAGGACCACCACGCGGGGAGCAGTTCTTC,CASRGGPPRGEQFF
TRBV28,TRBJ1-4,.,TRBD1,TGTGCCAGCTATCGACAGGGCAGTTATGAAAAACTGTTTTTT,CASYRQGSYEKLFF
TRBV4-2,TRBJ2-1,.,.,TGTGCCAGCAGCCAAGCCTTTGCGGGGCTTCCTTACAATGAGCAGTTCTTC,CASSQAFAGLPYNEQFF
TRBV19,TRBJ1-1,.,.,TGTGCCAGTAGTATTTACGGGGTGACTGAAGCTTTCTTT,CASSIYGVTEAFF
TRBV4-2,TRBJ2-2,.,.,TGTGCCAGCAGCCGGGATCCAGGGGGGTCCGGGGAGCTGTTTTTT,CASSRDPGGSGELFF
TRBV7-2,TRBJ1-1,.,.,TGTGCCAGCAGCTTAGCACATACGAACACTGAAGCTTTCTTT,CASSLAHTNTEAFF
TRBV2,TRBJ1-4,.,.,TGTGCCAGCAGCACTAGCGGGGGACCGAATGAAAAACTGTTTTTT,CASSTSGGPNEKLFF
TRBV6-5,TRBJ1-1,.,TRBD1,TGTGCCAGCAGTTACAGGCGGGACAGGAACACTGAAGCTTTCTTT,CASSYRRDRNTEAFF
TRBV7-2,TRBJ2-7,.,.,TGTGCCAGCAGCCCGAGGCAGCAAAACGAGCAGTACTTC,CASSPRQQNEQYF
TRBV28,TRBJ2-7,few,TRBD2,TGTGCCAGCGGGGGGGCGATAGCGGGAGGGGATTTTTACGAGCAGTACTTC,CASGGAIAGGDFYEQYF
TRBV20-1,TRBJ2-5,.,TRBD2,TGCAGTGCTAGTGAACTAGCGGGAGTGGAGACCCAGTACTTC,CSASELAGVETQYF
TRBV5-1,TRBJ1-5,.,.,TGCGCCAGCAGCTTGGTCGGGGTCCACCCGGGGGATCAGCCCCAGCATTTT,CASSLVGVHPGDQPQHF
TRBV9,TRBJ2-3,.,.,TGTGCCAGCAGCGTTTTTAGCGACGTGGATACGCAGTATTTT,CASSVFSDVDTQYF
TRBV5-5,TRBJ2-1,.,TRBD2,TGTGCCAGCAGCTCCGCCCCCGAGCGGGGGGGCCCTTACAATGAGCAGTTCTTC,CASSSAPERGGPYNEQFF
TRBV2,TRBJ2-7,few,.,TGTGCCAGCAAAGCCGACAGGCATTCCTACGAGCAGTACTTC,CASKADRHSYEQYF
TRBV28,TRBJ2-5,.,.,TGTGCCAGCAGTTTATTTAGTGAGACCCAGTACTTC,CASSLFSETQYF
TRBV9,TRBJ2-7,.,TRBD2,TGTGCCAGCTCTGCTAGCGGGAGGGCCGGGTCCGCCGAGCAGTACTTC,CASSASGRAGSAEQYF